Shown below are 19 T cell receptor beta chains from a single sample sequenced in a study of blood T cell repertoires in COVID-19. Sequencing was performed with immunoSEQ multiplex PCR; in TCRdb, only in-frame clones are kept and a portion is missing. The sample contains 70,000 or so clones, around 70% of which appear only once. Sequencing input: peripheral blood. The source of these receptors is a man between 65 and 85 years old with acute or convalescent COVID-19.

The chain has TRBV3-1 (or the pseudogene TRBV3-2) and TRBJ2-2, with 11 bases that match TRBD1. Germline CDR1 reads LGHDT; CDR2 reads YNNKEL (reference sequence). Trimming took 1 base from V and 3 from J; bases not matched to a gene: 7. CDR3 length: 18 amino acids. For the CDR3, the DNA is TGTGCCAGCAGCCAAGGGACAGGGGGCTCTTGGGACACCGGGGAGCTGTTTTTT. Its protein product is CASSQGTGGSWDTGELFF.

J is TRBJ2-7 and V is TRBV25-1, with 8 bases fitting TRBD2. The germline CDR1 and CDR2 sequences are MGHDK and SYGVNS. V gave up 10 bases and J gave up 0 bases; unmatched junction bases: 11. The length of the CDR3 is 15 residues. The CDR3 DNA reads as TGTGCCACCCACTCCGGGACTAGTCCCTCCTACGAGCAGTACTTC. This encodes CATHSGTSPSYEQYF.

V and J are TRBV19 and TRBJ2-3; 8 nucleotides line up with TRBD2. CDR1 and CDR2 from the germline V gene are LNHDA and SQIVND (reference sequence). The CDR3 covers 17 residues. With 4 bases clipped from V and 1 base from J, the junction kept 10 bases outside the gene matches. The DNA for the CDR3 is TGTGCCAGTAGTACGTCGGTAGCGGGAACCGGCACAGATACGCAGTATTTT. Its translation: CASSTSVAGTGTDTQYF.

This clone was observed a handful of times. The chain links TRBV9 to TRBJ2-7; 11 bases match TRBD2. The V gene's germline CDR1 is SGDLS and CDR2 YYNGEE. V lost 4 bases and J lost 5; bases outside the gene matches: 5. This CDR3 has 14 residues. CDR3 DNA sequence: TGTGCCAGCAGCTTATCGGGACTAGCGGACGAGCAGTACTTC. Encoded protein: CASSLSGLADEQYF.

This clone has just one count. The V gene is TRBV19, the J gene TRBJ1-4; 8 bases agree with TRBD1. CDR1 and CDR2 (germline): LNHDA, SQIVND (reference sequence). The CDR3 is 14 residues long. The junction had 6 bases not matched to a gene; V was cut back by 5 bases and J by 7 bases. The CDR3 protein is CASSFGQGTEKLFF. CDR3 nucleotides: TGTGCCAGTAGTTTCGGACAGGGCACTGAAAAACTGTTTTTT. Looking up the rest from reference TRBV19 and TRBJ1-4 gives the full variable domain: DGGITQSPKYLFRKEGQNVTLSCEQNLNHDAMYWYRQDPGQGLRLIYYSQIVNDFQKGDIAEGYSVSREKKESFPLTVTSAQKNPTAFYLCASSFGQGTEKLFFGSGTQLSVL.

The sample holds a few counts of this clone. V usage is TRBV19 and J usage is TRBJ2-1, with 7 bases aligning to TRBD2. The V gene's germline CDR1 is LNHDA and CDR2 SQIVND (reference sequence). After removal of 5 bases from V and 8 bases from J, the junction contained 15 bases not matched to a gene. The CDR3 runs to 16 residues. CDR3 region: CASSPKSAGRSYEQFF. The CDR3 DNA is TGTGCCAGTAGTCCCAAAAGTGCCGGGAGGAGTTATGAGCAGTTCTTC.

This clone was seen many times. The chain joins TRBV19 to TRBJ2-7; D is possibly TRBD2 (6 bases). Trimming took off 3 bases at V and 5 bases at J, with 17 bases between the two ends. Germline CDR1 and CDR2: LNHDA and SQIVND (reference sequence). CDR3 size: 15 residues. Here the CDR3 DNA reads TGTGCCAGTAGTATTGGTGGCGGGATAGGAAACGAGCAGTACTTC. Translated: CASSIGGGIGNEQYF.

This chain joins TRBV3-1 (or the pseudogene TRBV3-2) and TRBJ1-4; 7 bases fit TRBD1. The germline CDR1 and CDR2 sequences are LGHDT and YNNKEL (reference sequence). V was clipped by 4 bases and J by 6 bases; unmatched bases: 8. This CDR3 comprises 15 residues. CDR3 protein: CASSLTGLGYEKLFF. CDR3 DNA sequence: TGTGCCAGCAGCCTGACAGGGCTGGGGTATGAAAAACTGTTTTTT.

V is TRBV6-5 and J is TRBJ2-1; the D is unclear. The germline V and J ends were trimmed by 7 bases and 9 bases, with 13 bases remaining between them. There are 12 residues in the CDR3. CDR1 and CDR2 (germline): MNHEY, SVGAGI. This CDR3 is CASNAVVLEQFF. The DNA of the CDR3 is TGTGCCAGCAATGCAGTTGTTCTTGAGCAGTTCTTC.

This clone was counted ten times or more. V gene TRBV25-1 combines with J gene TRBJ2-1; TRBD2 matches at 7 bases. Trimming removed 1 base from V and 5 bases from J; junction bases left unmatched: 8. The V gene's germline CDR1 is MGHDK and CDR2 SYGVNS. CDR3 length: 16 amino acids. The CDR3: CASSEFGGGRHNEQFF. CDR3 DNA sequence: TGTGCCAGCAGTGAATTCGGGGGAGGGCGCCACAATGAGCAGTTCTTC.

This clone was seen a single time. The J gene is TRBJ2-2, the V gene TRBV28; perhaps TRBD2 as D (5 bases). CDR3 size: 16 residues. Germline CDR1 reads MDHEN; CDR2 reads SYDVKM. Trimming shortened V by 0 bases and J by 6 bases, and 14 bases separated the two germline ends. The CDR3 nucleotides read TGTGCCAGCAGTTTATGTGAGGGTCGGGTCGCCGGGGAGCTGTTTTTT. Translated, it gives CASSLCEGRVAGELFF.

The CDR3 coding sequence is TGTGCCAGCAGCTTATATTATAGCAATCAGCCCCAGCATTTT. Translated, it gives CASSLYYSNQPQHF. The gene calls are TRBV5-6 and TRBJ1-5; D is unclear. CDR3 size: 14 residues. Germline lookup yields CDR1 SGHDT and CDR2 YYEEEE. Trimming took off 2 bases at V and 0 bases at J, with 6 bases between the two ends. The full variable domain, with the rest looked up from reference TRBV5-6 and TRBJ1-5, is DAGVTQSPTHLIKTRGQQVTLRCSPKSGHDTVSWYQQALGQGPQFIFQYYEEEERQRGNFPDRFSGHQFPNYSSELNVNALLLGDSALYLCASSLYYSNQPQHFGDGTRLSIL.

J is TRBJ2-7 and V is TRBV10-3, with 14 positions matching TRBD2. Germline assignment: CDR1 ENHRY and CDR2 SYGVKD. The trim removed 6 bases at V and 5 bases at J, leaving 3 bases unmatched. CDR3 length: 14 amino acids. CDR3 nucleotide sequence: TGTGCCATCAGGGGACTAGCGGGAGCCCACGAGCAGTACTTC. It codes for CAIRGLAGAHEQYF.

The chain is built from TRBV14 and TRBJ2-7, with D possibly matching TRBD2 (5 bases). Trimming removed 1 base from V and 4 bases from J, with 14 bases in between. This CDR3 is built from 15 residues. The germline V gene has CDR1 SGHDN and CDR2 FVKESK. In nucleotides, the CDR3 is TGTGCCAGCAGCCAAGGAATGGCGGGTTGGTACGAGCAGTACTTC. Its protein product is CASSQGMAGWYEQYF.

The V gene is TRBV9, the J gene TRBJ2-3; 9 nucleotides agree with TRBD2. The germline V gene has CDR1 SGDLS and CDR2 YYNGEE. Losses at the gene ends were 0 bases for V and 3 bases for J; bases not matched to a gene: 5. The CDR3 is 16 amino acids. The CDR3 nucleotides are TGTGCCAGCAGCGTAGGCGGTAGCGGGAGTACAGATACGCAGTATTTT. This gives the protein CASSVGGSGSTDTQYF.

The chain links TRBV6-5 to TRBJ2-3; TRBD2 matches 10 bases. Germline V gene lookup returns CDR1 MNHEY and CDR2 SVGAGI. The length of the CDR3 is 16 residues. The V segment lost 1 base and the J segment 3 bases; nucleotides outside the gene matches: 4. CDR3 residues: CASSYWLAGVTDTQYF. The CDR3 DNA reads as TGTGCCAGCAGTTACTGGCTAGCGGGGGTGACAGATACGCAGTATTTT.

The chain carries TRBV6-2 or TRBV6-3 and TRBJ1-2; D is possibly TRBD1 (6 bases). CDR3 length: 16 amino acids. CDR1 MNHEY and CDR2 SVGEGT come from the germline V gene. V was pared by 0 bases and J by 4 bases, with 15 bases between. CDR3 nucleotide sequence: TGTGCCAGCAGTTACTCGAACCCATCAGGGGCCTATGGCTACACCTTC. It yields the protein CASSYSNPSGAYGYTF.

This rearrangement joins TRBV28 to TRBJ1-4; weak D call: TRBD1 (5 bases). V gave up 10 bases and J gave up 8 bases, with 14 bases separating them. The CDR3 totals 12 residues. Per germline, CDR1 MDHEN and CDR2 SYDVKM. Here the CDR3 DNA reads TGTGCCACGGGGACTCTGGGCGAAAAACTGTTTTTT. This translates into CATGTLGEKLFF.

This clone is a singleton in its sample. J is TRBJ1-3 and V is TRBV10-1; tentatively, D is TRBD1 (6 bases). Germline lookup yields CDR1 WNHNN and CDR2 SYGVQD (reference sequence). The CDR3 extends over 14 amino acids. Trimming cost V 7 bases and J 0 bases, with 10 bases left between them. The CDR3 loop is CASTGTNSGNTIYF. The CDR3 nucleotides are TGCGCCAGCACCGGGACAAACTCTGGAAACACCATATATTTT.